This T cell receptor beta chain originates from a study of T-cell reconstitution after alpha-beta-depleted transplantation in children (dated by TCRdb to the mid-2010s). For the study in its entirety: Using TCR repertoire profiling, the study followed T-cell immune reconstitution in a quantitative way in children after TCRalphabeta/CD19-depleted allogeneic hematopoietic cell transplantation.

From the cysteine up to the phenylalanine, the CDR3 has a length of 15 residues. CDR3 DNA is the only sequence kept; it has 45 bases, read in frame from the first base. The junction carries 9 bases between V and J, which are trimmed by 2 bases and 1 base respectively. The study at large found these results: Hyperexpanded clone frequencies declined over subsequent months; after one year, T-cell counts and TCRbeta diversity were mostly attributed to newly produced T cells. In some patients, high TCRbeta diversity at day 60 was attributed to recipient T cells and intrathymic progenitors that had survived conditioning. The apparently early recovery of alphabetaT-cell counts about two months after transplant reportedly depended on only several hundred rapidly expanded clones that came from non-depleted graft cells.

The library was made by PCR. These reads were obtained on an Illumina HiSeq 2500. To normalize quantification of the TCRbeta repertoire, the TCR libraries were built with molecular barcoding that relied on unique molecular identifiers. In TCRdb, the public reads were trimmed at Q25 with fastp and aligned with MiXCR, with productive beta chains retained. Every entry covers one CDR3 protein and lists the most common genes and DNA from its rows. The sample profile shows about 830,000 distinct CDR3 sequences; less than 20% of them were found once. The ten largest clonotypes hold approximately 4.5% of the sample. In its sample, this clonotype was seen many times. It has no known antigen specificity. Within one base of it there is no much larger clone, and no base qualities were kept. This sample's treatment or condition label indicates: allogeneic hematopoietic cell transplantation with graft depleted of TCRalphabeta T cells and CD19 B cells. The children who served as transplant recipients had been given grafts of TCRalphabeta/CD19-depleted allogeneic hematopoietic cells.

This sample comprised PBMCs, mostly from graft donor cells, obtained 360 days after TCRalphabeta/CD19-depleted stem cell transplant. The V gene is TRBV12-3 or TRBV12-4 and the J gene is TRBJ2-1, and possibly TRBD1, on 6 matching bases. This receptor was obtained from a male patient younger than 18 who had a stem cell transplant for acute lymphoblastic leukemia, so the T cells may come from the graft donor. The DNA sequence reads TGTGCCAGCAGTTTAATGGACAGTTCCTACAATGAGCAGTTCTTC. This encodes CASSLMDSSYNEQFF.